This T cell receptor (beta chain) was sequenced in a study of healthy donors' naive CD4 and CD8 T cells. Study at large: Donors came from three age groups: 20-25, 40-50 and 60-70 years. Overall study findings and caveats: CDR3 charge plus V and J genes appeared to account for approximately 13% of CD4/CD8 variance.

A linear amplification protocol produced the TCR libraries from around 500 ng of total RNA. TCRdb reanalysed the reads using MiXCR and keeps one entry per CDR3 protein. The sample includes approximately 200,000 distinct CDR3 sequences, about 74% of them seen just once. Germline values: CDR1 MNHNY, CDR2 SVGAGI (reference sequence). Trimming removed 0 bases from V and 5 bases from J; junction bases left unmatched: 4. The CDR3 has 15 residues. On this clonotype: Its antigen is not known.

CD4+CD8-CD45RO-CD45RA+ cells were naive CD4+; CD8+CD4-CD45RA+CD27bright cells were naive CD8+. The chain employs TRBV6-6 and TRBJ1-1, with 9 bases aligning to TRBD1. The sequenced sample consisted of naive CD4+ and CD8+ T cells sorted from blood, pooled from several donors. The sequence derives from a pool of human donors in good health; the sample pools cells from several healthy donors. The CDR3 DNA follows: TGTGCCAGCAGTTACTCGTCAGGACAGGGGACTGAAGCTTTCTTT. As protein: CASSYSSGQGTEAFF.